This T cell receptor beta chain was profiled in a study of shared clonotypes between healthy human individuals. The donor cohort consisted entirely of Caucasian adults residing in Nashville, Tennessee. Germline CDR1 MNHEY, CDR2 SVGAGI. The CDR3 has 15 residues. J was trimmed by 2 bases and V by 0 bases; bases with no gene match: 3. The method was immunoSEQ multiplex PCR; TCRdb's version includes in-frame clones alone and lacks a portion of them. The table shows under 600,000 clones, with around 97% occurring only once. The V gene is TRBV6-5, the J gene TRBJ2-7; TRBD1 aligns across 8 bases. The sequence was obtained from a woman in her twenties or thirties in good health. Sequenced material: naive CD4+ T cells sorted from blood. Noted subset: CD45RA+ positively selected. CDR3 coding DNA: TGTGCCAGCAGTTACTCGACAGGGGCCACCTACGAGCAGTACTTC. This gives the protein CASSYSTGATYEQYF.